This T cell receptor (beta chain) was captured in a study of blood T cell repertoires in COVID-19. Turning to the study itself: The United States, Italy and Spain supplied acute and convalescent COVID-19 samples. PBMCs, B-cell-depleted T cells, or T cells were the source of the cDNA or gDNA that made up the material.

Patients of the Seattle cohort, enrolled during active infection, were followed longitudinally. As processed by the authors: Estimated nucleated cell counts came from reference gene primer amplification. The method was immunoSEQ multiplex PCR; TCRdb's version includes in-frame clones alone and lacks a portion of them. V and J calls and clone size come straight from that table; D and trimming were deduced from the DNA. The sample lists some 70,000 clones, roughly four fifths occurring once. V lost 3 bases, J lost 0 bases, and 9 bases lay in between. This CDR3 is 14 amino acids long. Germline-derived CDR1 and CDR2 are MNHNS and SASEGT.

This clonotype was sampled from a man aged 50-59 years with COVID-19, enrolled during active disease. The sample comprised peripheral blood. This chain links TRBV6-1 with TRBJ2-7; maybe TRBD2 (5 bases). The CDR3 protein is CASSEPGNSYEQYF. CDR3 bases: TGTGCCAGCAGTGAGCCGGGAAACTCCTACGAGCAGTACTTC.